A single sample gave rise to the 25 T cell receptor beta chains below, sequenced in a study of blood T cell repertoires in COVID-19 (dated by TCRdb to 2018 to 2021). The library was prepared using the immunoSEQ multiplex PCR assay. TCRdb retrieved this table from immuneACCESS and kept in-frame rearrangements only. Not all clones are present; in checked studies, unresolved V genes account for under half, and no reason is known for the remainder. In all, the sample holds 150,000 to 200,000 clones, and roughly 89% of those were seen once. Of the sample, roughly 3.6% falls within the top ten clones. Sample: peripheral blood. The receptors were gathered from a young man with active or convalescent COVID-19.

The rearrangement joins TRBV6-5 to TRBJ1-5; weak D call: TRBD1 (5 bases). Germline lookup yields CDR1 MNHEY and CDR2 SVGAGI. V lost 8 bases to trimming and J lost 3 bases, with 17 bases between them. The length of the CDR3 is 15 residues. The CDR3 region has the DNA TGTGCCAGCGGACCCCGGGGGGGGTTCAATCAGCCCCAGCATTTT. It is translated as CASGPRGGFNQPQHF.

The CDR3 DNA sequence: TGTGCCAGCAGTGATAGAGGGCAGATGAGTGAAAAACTGTTTTTT. It specifies CASSDRGQMSEKLFF. The chain carries TRBV2 and TRBJ1-4; D unresolved. V lost 3 bases and J 7 bases, leaving 15 bases between the germline ends. The CDR3 has 15 residues. Germline CDR1 SNHLY, CDR2 FYNNEI.

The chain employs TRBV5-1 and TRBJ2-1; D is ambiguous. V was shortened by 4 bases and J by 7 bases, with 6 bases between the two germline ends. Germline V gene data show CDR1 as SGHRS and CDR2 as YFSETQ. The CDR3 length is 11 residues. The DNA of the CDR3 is TGCGCCAGCAGCGGCCCGAATGAGCAGTTCTTC. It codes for CASSGPNEQFF.

The CDR3 here is CASSAIQGAGYSYNEQFF. The CDR3 DNA reads as TGTGCCAGCAGCGCAATTCAAGGAGCGGGATATTCCTACAATGAGCAGTTCTTC. This chain links TRBV9 with TRBJ2-1; 7 nucleotides align to TRBD2. The CDR3 consists of 18 residues. The V gene's germline CDR1 is SGDLS and CDR2 YYNGEE. The ends lost 3 bases at V and 1 base at J; junction bases unmatched: 13. The variable domain in full, with the rest retrieved from reference TRBV9 and TRBJ2-1, is DSGVTQTPKHLITATGQRVTLRCSPRSGDLSVYWYQQSLDQGLQFLIQYYNGEERAKGNILERFSAQQFPDLHSELNLSSLELGDSALYFCASSAIQGAGYSYNEQFFGPGTRLTVL.

The CDR3 DNA reads as TGTGCCAGCATTACCGACAGTAATTCACCCCTCCACTTT. Amino acids: CASITDSNSPLHF. The chain is built from TRBV6-5 and TRBJ1-6; weak D call: TRBD1 (5 bases). The CDR3 is 13 residues long. V was shortened by 7 bases and J by 6 bases, with 10 bases between the two germline ends. The germline V gene encodes CDR1 MNHEY and CDR2 SVGAGI.

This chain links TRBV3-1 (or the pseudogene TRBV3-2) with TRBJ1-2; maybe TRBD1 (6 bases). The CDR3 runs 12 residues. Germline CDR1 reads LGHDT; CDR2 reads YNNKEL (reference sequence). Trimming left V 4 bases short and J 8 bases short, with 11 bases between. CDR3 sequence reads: CASSPNREGYTF. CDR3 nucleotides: TGTGCCAGCAGCCCCAACAGGGAAGGCTACACCTTC.

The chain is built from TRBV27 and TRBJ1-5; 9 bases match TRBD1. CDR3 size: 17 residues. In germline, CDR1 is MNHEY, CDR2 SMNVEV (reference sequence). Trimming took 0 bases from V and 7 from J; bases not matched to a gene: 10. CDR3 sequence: CASSLSSGQGRWQPQHF. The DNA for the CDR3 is TGTGCCAGCAGTTTATCGTCCGGACAGGGGCGGTGGCAGCCCCAGCATTTT.

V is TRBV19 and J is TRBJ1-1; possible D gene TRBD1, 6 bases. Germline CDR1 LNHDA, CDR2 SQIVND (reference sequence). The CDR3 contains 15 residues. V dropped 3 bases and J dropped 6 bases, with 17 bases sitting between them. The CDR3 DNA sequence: TGTGCCAGTAGTATCCCAAGGACAGCTCTGGCTGAAGCTTTCTTT. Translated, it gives CASSIPRTALAEAFF.

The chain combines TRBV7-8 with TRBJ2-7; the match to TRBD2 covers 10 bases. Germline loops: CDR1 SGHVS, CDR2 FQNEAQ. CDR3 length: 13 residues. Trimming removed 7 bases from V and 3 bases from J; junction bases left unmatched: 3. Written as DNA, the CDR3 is TGTGCCAGCAAGCTAGCGGGAGTCTACGAGCAGTACTTC. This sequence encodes CASKLAGVYEQYF.

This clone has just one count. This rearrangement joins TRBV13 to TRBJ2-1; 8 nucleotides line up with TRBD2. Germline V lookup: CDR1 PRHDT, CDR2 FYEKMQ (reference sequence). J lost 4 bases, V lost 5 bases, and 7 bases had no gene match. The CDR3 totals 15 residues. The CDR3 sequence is CASSLSGINYNEQFF. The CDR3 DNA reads TGTGCCAGCAGCCTTAGCGGGATTAATTACAATGAGCAGTTCTTC.

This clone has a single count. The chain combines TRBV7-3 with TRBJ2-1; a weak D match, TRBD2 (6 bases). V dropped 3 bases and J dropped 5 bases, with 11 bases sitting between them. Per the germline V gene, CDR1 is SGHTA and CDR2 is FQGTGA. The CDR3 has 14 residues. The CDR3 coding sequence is TGTGCCAGCAGCTTGATAGCGGTAGACAATGAGCAGTTCTTC. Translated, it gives CASSLIAVDNEQFF.

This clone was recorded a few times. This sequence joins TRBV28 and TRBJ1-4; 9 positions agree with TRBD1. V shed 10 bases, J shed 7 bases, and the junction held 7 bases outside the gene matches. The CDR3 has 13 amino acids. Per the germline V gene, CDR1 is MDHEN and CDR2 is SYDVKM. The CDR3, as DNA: TGTGCCACCCACAGGGGGCTGGGTGAAAAACTGTTTTTT. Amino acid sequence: CATHRGLGEKLFF. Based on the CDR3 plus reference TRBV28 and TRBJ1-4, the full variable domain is DVKVTQSSRYLVKRTGEKVFLECVQDMDHENMFWYRQDPGLGLRLIYFSYDVKMKEKGDIPEGYSVSREKKERFSLILESASTNQTSMYLCATHRGLGEKLFFGSGTQLSVL.

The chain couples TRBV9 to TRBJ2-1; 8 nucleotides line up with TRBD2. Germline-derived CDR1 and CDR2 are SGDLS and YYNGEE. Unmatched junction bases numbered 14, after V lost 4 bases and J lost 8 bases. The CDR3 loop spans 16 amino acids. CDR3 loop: CASSPMEAGVGYEQFF. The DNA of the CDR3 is TGTGCCAGCAGCCCGATGGAAGCGGGGGTAGGATATGAGCAGTTCTTC.

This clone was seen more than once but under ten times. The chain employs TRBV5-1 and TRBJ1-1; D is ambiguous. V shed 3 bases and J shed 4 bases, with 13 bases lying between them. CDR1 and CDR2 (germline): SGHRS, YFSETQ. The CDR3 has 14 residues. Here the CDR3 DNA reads TGCGCCAGCAGCTCGGGCCCTGAGGGCACTGAAGCTTTCTTT. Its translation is CASSSGPEGTEAFF.

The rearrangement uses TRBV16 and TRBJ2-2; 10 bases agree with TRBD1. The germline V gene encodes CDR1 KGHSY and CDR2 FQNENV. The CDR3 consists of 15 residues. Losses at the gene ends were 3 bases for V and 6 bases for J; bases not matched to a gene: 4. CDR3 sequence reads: CASSQTGGESGELFF. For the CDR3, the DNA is TGTGCCAGCAGCCAGACAGGGGGCGAATCCGGGGAGCTGTTTTTT. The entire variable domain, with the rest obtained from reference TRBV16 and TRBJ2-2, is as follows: GEEVAQTPKHLVRGEGQKAKLYCAPIKGHSYVFWYQQVLKNEFKFLISFQNENVFDETGMPKERFSAKCLPNSPCSLEIQATKLEDSAVYFCASSQTGGESGELFFGEGSRLTVL.

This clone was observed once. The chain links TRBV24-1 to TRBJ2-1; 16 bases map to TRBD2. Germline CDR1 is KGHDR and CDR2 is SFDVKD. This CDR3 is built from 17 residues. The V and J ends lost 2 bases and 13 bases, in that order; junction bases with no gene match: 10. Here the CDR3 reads CATSDSAGTSGRGEQFF. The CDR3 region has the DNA TGTGCCACCAGTGATTCCGCCGGGACTAGCGGGAGGGGAGAACAGTTCTTC.

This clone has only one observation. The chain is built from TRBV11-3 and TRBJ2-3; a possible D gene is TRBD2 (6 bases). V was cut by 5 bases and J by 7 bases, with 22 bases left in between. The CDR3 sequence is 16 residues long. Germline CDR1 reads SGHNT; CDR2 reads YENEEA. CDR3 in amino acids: CASSPSWGTGGYTQYF. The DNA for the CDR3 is TGTGCCAGCAGCCCAAGCTGGGGGACCGGGGGATATACGCAGTATTTT.

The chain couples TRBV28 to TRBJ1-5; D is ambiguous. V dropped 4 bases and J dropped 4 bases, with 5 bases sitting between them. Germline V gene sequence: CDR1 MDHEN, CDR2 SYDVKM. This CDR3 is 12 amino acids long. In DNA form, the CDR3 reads TGTGCCAGCAGTTCAGAAAATCAGCCCCAGCATTTT. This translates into CASSSENQPQHF.

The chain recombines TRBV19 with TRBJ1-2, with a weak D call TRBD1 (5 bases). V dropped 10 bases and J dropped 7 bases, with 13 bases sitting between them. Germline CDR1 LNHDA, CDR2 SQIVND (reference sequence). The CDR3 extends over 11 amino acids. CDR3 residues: CATDSTGGYTF. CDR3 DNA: TGTGCCACCGACAGCACTGGTGGCTACACCTTC.

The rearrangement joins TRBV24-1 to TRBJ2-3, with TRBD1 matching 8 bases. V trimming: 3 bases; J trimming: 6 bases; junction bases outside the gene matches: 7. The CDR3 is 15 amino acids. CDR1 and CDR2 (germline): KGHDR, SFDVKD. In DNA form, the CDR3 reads TGTGCCACCAGTGATCCAGGGACAGGTGGGGATACGCAGTATTTT. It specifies CATSDPGTGGDTQYF.

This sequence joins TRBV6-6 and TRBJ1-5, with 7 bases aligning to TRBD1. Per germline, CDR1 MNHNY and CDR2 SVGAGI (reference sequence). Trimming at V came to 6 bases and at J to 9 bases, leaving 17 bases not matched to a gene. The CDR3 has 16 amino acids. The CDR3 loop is CASSRSGQTSGGPQHF. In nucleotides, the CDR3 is TGTGCCAGCAGCCGATCGGGACAGACCAGTGGGGGGCCCCAGCATTTT.

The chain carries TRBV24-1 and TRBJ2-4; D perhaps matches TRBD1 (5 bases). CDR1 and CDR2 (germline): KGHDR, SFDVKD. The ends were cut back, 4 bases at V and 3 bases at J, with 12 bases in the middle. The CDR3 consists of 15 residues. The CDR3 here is CATSDPHRSKNIQYF. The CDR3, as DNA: TGTGCCACCAGTGACCCCCACAGGAGCAAAAACATTCAGTACTTC.

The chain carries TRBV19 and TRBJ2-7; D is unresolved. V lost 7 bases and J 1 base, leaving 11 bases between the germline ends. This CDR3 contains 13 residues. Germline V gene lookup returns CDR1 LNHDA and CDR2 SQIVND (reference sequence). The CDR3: CASTSPASYEQYF. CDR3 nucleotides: TGTGCCAGTACGTCCCCTGCGTCCTACGAGCAGTACTTC.

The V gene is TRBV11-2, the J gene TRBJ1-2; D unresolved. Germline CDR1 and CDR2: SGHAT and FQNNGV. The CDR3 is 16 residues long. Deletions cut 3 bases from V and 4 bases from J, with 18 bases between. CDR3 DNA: TGTGCCAGCAGCTTCGGGCCTATGCATGGACTCTATGGCTACACCTTC. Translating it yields CASSFGPMHGLYGYTF.

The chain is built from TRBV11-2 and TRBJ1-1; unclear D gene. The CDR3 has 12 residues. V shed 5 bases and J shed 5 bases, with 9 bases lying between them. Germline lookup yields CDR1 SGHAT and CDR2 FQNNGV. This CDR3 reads CASSNTGTEAFF. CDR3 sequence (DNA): TGTGCCAGCAGCAATACCGGGACTGAAGCTTTCTTT.